This T cell receptor beta chain came from a study of control samples from healthy donors and cancer patients. The V and J ends lost 2 bases and 3 bases respectively, with 11 bases between them. CDR3 size: 14 residues. Germline values: CDR1 SGHKS, CDR2 YYEKEE (reference sequence). Using immunoSEQ multiplex PCR, the repertoire was profiled, and TCRdb retains in-frame clones only, with some absent. The sample holds approximately 45,000 clones, roughly 90% seen once. V gene TRBV5-5 combines with J gene TRBJ1-1; D is undetermined. This TCR came from a middle-aged woman with head and neck cancer. Sequencing used PBMCs. CDR3 in DNA: TGTGCCAGCAGCTTACCCGAGGGTTACACTGAAGCTTTCTTT. It codes for CASSLPEGYTEAFF. The variable domain in full, with the rest retrieved from reference TRBV5-5 and TRBJ1-1, is DAGVTQSPTHLIKTRGQQVTLRCSPISGHKSVSWYQQVLGQGPQFIFQYYEKEERGRGNFPDRFSARQFPNYSSELNVNALLLGDSALYLCASSLPEGYTEAFFGQGTRLTVV.